The 24 T cell receptor beta chains below all came from one sample that was sequenced in a study of blood T cell repertoires in COVID-19. Sequenced by immunoSEQ multiplex PCR; TCRdb stores in-frame clones only, minus some. The sample shows approximately 240,000 clones, roughly 82% of them seen only once. What was sequenced was peripheral blood. These receptor sequences come from a woman older than 75 with active or convalescent COVID-19.

This rearrangement joins TRBV24-1 to TRBJ1-5, with 8 bases identical to TRBD1. The CDR3 spans 17 residues. Germline assignment: CDR1 KGHDR and CDR2 SFDVKD. Trimming at V came to 9 bases and at J to 3 bases, leaving 15 bases not matched to a gene. For the CDR3, the DNA is TGTGCCACCCCACGAATTGATGGACAGGGTCTCAATCAGCCCCAGCATTTT. It encodes CATPRIDGQGLNQPQHF.

This chain joins TRBV24-1 and TRBJ2-7; TRBD2 matches 15 bases. V lost 3 bases and J lost 7; bases outside the gene matches: 9. The CDR3 is 17 amino acids. The V gene's germline CDR1 is KGHDR and CDR2 SFDVKD. Here the CDR3 reads CATSDPGTSGGPGEQYF. CDR3 coding DNA: TGTGCCACCAGTGATCCCGGGACTAGCGGGGGGCCAGGGGAGCAGTACTTC.

This clone was counted once. The V and J genes are TRBV3-1 (or the pseudogene TRBV3-2) and TRBJ2-7; the match to TRBD2 covers 8 bases. The V gene end was trimmed by 2 bases and the J gene end by 5 bases; junction bases not matched to a gene: 8. Per the germline V gene, CDR1 is LGHDT and CDR2 is YNNKEL (reference sequence). This CDR3 contains 15 residues. The CDR3 region is CASSQTSGERNEQYF. The DNA of the CDR3 is TGTGCCAGCAGCCAAACTAGCGGAGAGAGAAACGAGCAGTACTTC.

The chain has TRBV28 and TRBJ2-7; 7 bases are shared with TRBD1. Per germline, CDR1 MDHEN and CDR2 SYDVKM. CDR3 size: 15 residues. V trimming: 7 bases; J trimming: 0 bases; junction bases outside the gene matches: 9. The CDR3: CASIAGGTVSYEQYF. The CDR3 DNA follows: TGTGCCAGCATCGCAGGGGGAACGGTCTCCTACGAGCAGTACTTC. The entire variable domain, with the rest obtained from reference TRBV28 and TRBJ2-7, is as follows: DVKVTQSSRYLVKRTGEKVFLECVQDMDHENMFWYRQDPGLGLRLIYFSYDVKMKEKGDIPEGYSVSREKKERFSLILESASTNQTSMYLCASIAGGTVSYEQYFGPGTRLTVT.

The chain is built from TRBV7-2 and TRBJ1-3; unclear D gene. V was cut by 1 base and J by 8 bases, with 9 bases left in between. The CDR3 runs 13 residues. Germline CDR1 and CDR2: SGHTA and FQGNSA. CDR3 nucleotides: TGTGCCAGCAGCTTAGTAGACTCTGACACCATATATTTT. As protein: CASSLVDSDTIYF.

V usage is TRBV6-6 and J usage is TRBJ1-1, with 7 bases fitting TRBD1. Germline V lookup: CDR1 MNHNY, CDR2 SVGAGI (reference sequence). The CDR3 totals 15 residues. V trimming: 2 bases; J trimming: 11 bases; junction bases outside the gene matches: 14. CDR3 sequence (DNA): TGTGCCAGCAGTTACACGGGACAGACGGGCGGTAATGCTTTCTTT. Its protein product is CASSYTGQTGGNAFF.

The V and J genes are TRBV7-9 and TRBJ1-2; D gene ambiguous. CDR1 is SEHNR and CDR2 is FQNEAQ in the germline V gene (reference sequence). The CDR3 covers 15 residues. V lost 6 bases and J 14 bases, leaving 28 bases between the germline ends. For the CDR3, the DNA is TGTGCCAGCAGTAGCCTTTTCCGGGGTCTAATGTCGTGTACCTTC. Encoded protein: CASSSLFRGLMSCTF.

This clone was found once. This chain connects TRBV14 to TRBJ1-1; unclear D gene. The CDR3 totals 13 residues. Looked up from germline, CDR1 is SGHDN and CDR2 is FVKESK. V was cut by 4 bases and J by 3 bases, with 9 bases left in between. CDR3 DNA: TGTGCCAGCAGCCGGCATCTGTACACTGAAGCTTTCTTT. Amino acid sequence: CASSRHLYTEAFF.

The sample holds a few counts of this clone. Other DNA sequences of this sample code for an identical CDR3. CDR3 nucleotides: TGTGCCAGTAGTGTGCAGGGTAGCACCGGGGAGCTGTTTTTT. Translated, it gives CASSVQGSTGELFF. The chain uses TRBV19 and TRBJ2-2, with D perhaps TRBD1 (5 bases). Germline assignment: CDR1 LNHDA and CDR2 SQIVND (reference sequence). Trimming removed 5 bases at V and 4 bases at J, with 11 bases between. The CDR3 totals 14 residues.

The CDR3 spells CASSGDRGSSPLHF. CDR3 coding DNA: TGTGCCAGCAGTGGGGACAGGGGAAGCTCACCCCTCCACTTT. The genes are TRBV6-4 and TRBJ1-6, with 10 bases identical to TRBD1. Germline lookup yields CDR1 MRHNA and CDR2 SNTAGT. V was pared by 4 bases and J by 10 bases, with 4 bases of the junction left unmatched. The length of the CDR3 is 14 residues.

The chain combines TRBV28 with TRBJ2-3; 11 nucleotides match TRBD2. Trimming removed 5 bases from V and 0 bases from J; junction bases left unmatched: 7. CDR3 size: 17 residues. Germline-derived CDR1 and CDR2 are MDHEN and SYDVKM. CDR3 in amino acids: CASSENIAGGSTDTQYF. CDR3 sequence (DNA): TGTGCCAGCAGTGAAAATATAGCGGGGGGGAGCACAGATACGCAGTATTTT.

CDR3 in DNA: TGTGCCAGCAGCCAAGGTGTTCTAGCGGGGGTCTCCTACGAGCAGTACTTC. Amino acids: CASSQGVLAGVSYEQYF. V usage is TRBV4-2 and J usage is TRBJ2-7, with 10 positions matching TRBD2. CDR3 length equals 17 residues. V was clipped by 1 base and J by 0 bases; unmatched bases: 6. Germline lookup yields CDR1 LGHNA and CDR2 YNFKEQ.

The genes are TRBV28 and TRBJ1-5; no definite D call. The CDR3 has 13 amino acids. The germline V gene has CDR1 MDHEN and CDR2 SYDVKM. V gave up 8 bases and J gave up 4 bases, with 12 bases separating them. In nucleotides, the CDR3 is TGTGCCAGCTACATTAATCCAAATCAGCCCCAGCATTTT. Its translation is CASYINPNQPQHF. The whole variable domain, remainder taken from reference TRBV28 and TRBJ1-5, is DVKVTQSSRYLVKRTGEKVFLECVQDMDHENMFWYRQDPGLGLRLIYFSYDVKMKEKGDIPEGYSVSREKKERFSLILESASTNQTSMYLCASYINPNQPQHFGDGTRLSIL.

The chain links TRBV5-4 to TRBJ2-2; 7 positions match TRBD1. J was trimmed by 1 base and V by 5 bases; bases with no gene match: 5. Germline-derived CDR1 and CDR2 are SGHNT and YYREEE (reference sequence). CDR3 length: 15 residues. The DNA for the CDR3 is TGTGCCAGCAGTACGGACAGGTTGAACACCGGGGAGCTGTTTTTT. Translating gives CASSTDRLNTGELFF.

This clone appeared a few times. V gene TRBV28 combines with J gene TRBJ2-5; TRBD1 matches at 9 bases. CDR1 MDHEN and CDR2 SYDVKM come from the germline V gene. The CDR3 covers 14 residues. V lost 6 bases to trimming and J lost 5 bases; unmatched junction nucleotides: 7. CDR3 nucleotides: TGTGCCAGCAGCCGGACAGGGGCGCGGGAGACCCAGTACTTC. Encoded protein: CASSRTGARETQYF. The entire variable domain, with the rest obtained from reference TRBV28 and TRBJ2-5, is as follows: DVKVTQSSRYLVKRTGEKVFLECVQDMDHENMFWYRQDPGLGLRLIYFSYDVKMKEKGDIPEGYSVSREKKERFSLILESASTNQTSMYLCASSRTGARETQYFGPGTRLLVL.

The rearrangement links TRBV19 to TRBJ2-1; TRBD1 matches 8 bases. Per the germline V gene, CDR1 is LNHDA and CDR2 is SQIVND (reference sequence). V shed 6 bases, J shed 7 bases, and the junction held 8 bases outside the gene matches. This CDR3 comprises 14 residues. The CDR3 here is CASRPQDRENEQFF. The CDR3 nucleotides read TGTGCCAGTAGACCTCAGGACAGGGAAAATGAGCAGTTCTTC.

This chain joins TRBV6-5 and TRBJ1-5, with D hard to call. The V gene's germline CDR1 is MNHEY and CDR2 SVGAGI. V lost 6 bases, J lost 11 bases, and 14 bases lay in between. The CDR3 runs 12 residues. The CDR3 DNA sequence: TGTGCCAGCAGGGGTTCAGGCACGGCCCAGCATTTT. Translating it yields CASRGSGTAQHF.

The rearrangement joins TRBV30 to TRBJ1-2; 7 positions match TRBD1. This CDR3 comprises 16 residues. Germline-derived CDR1 and CDR2 are GTSNPN and SVGIG (reference sequence). Trimming cost V 0 bases and J 4 bases; bases outside gene matches: 11. For the CDR3, the DNA is TGTGCCTGGAGTGTAGTGTTTACAGGGGTTAGCTATGGCTACACCTTC. This translates into CAWSVVFTGVSYGYTF.

This clone was seen once. The rearrangement joins TRBV5-1 to TRBJ1-3; a weak D match, TRBD1 (6 bases). This CDR3 has 15 residues. Germline V lookup: CDR1 SGHRS, CDR2 YFSETQ. V dropped 4 bases and J dropped 4 bases, with 15 bases sitting between them. CDR3 nucleotide sequence: TGCGCCAGCAGCGACCAGGGGTCGGGAGGAAACACCATATATTTT. Its protein product is CASSDQGSGGNTIYF.

The chain is built from TRBV11-2 and TRBJ2-7; 8 nucleotides align to TRBD1. V lost 5 bases to trimming and J lost 2 bases; unmatched junction nucleotides: 8. The CDR3 spans 15 residues. CDR1 SGHAT and CDR2 FQNNGV come from the germline V gene. This CDR3 is CASSHRDRFTYEQYF. The DNA for the CDR3 is TGTGCCAGCAGCCACCGGGACAGGTTCACCTACGAGCAGTACTTC.

The rearrangement uses TRBV7-9 and TRBJ2-1, with 12 bases identical to TRBD2. Losses at the gene ends were 5 bases for V and 6 bases for J; bases not matched to a gene: 14. In germline, CDR1 is SEHNR, CDR2 FQNEAQ (reference sequence). The CDR3 extends over 18 amino acids. The CDR3: CASSAPTSGGKGGNEQFF. DNA for the CDR3: TGTGCCAGCAGCGCCCCGACTAGCGGGGGTAAGGGAGGCAATGAGCAGTTCTTC.

The CDR3 reads CASSLRSYGYTF. CDR3 bases: TGTGCCAGCAGTTTGAGAAGCTATGGCTACACCTTC. The chain has TRBV28 and TRBJ1-2; D gene unclear. This CDR3 is 12 amino acids long. The V gene lost 3 bases and the J gene lost 4 bases, with 6 bases spanning the gap. Germline CDR1 reads MDHEN; CDR2 reads SYDVKM.

This clone is a singleton in its sample. This sequence joins TRBV5-1 and TRBJ1-1; D call uncertain. V was shortened by 3 bases and J by 9 bases, with 12 bases between the two germline ends. This CDR3 is built from 12 residues. Germline assignment: CDR1 SGHRS and CDR2 YFSETQ. CDR3 residues: CASSYGREKAFF. Written as DNA, the CDR3 is TGCGCCAGCAGCTACGGACGGGAGAAAGCTTTCTTT.

The chain combines TRBV27 with TRBJ2-5; D perhaps matches TRBD2 (5 bases). The CDR3 sequence is 15 residues long. Trimming stripped 2 bases from V and 7 bases from J, with 17 bases between. Germline-derived CDR1 and CDR2 are MNHEY and SMNVEV (reference sequence). The CDR3 DNA reads TGTGCCAGCAGTTTAAGGCTCGGGGTAGATGGGACCCAGTACTTC. Amino acids: CASSLRLGVDGTQYF.